These T cell receptor beta chains were read from a single sample in a study of human T cells and chemical hapten exposure. Each CDR3 protein is one row after TCRdb ran MiXCR on the 5' RACE reads. The table has around 80,000 distinct CDR3 sequences, approximately 15% seen once. The receptors were sampled from a female donor in good health. Each CDR3 is given with its conserved first and last residue. A D gene is named only where the DNA matches it firmly. Clone size is stated in some rows and not others, as once, few, many or a class when expanded.

d_gene | abundance | j_gene | v_gene | CDR3nt | CDR3aa
TRBD1 | many | TRBJ2-5 | TRBV5-1 | TGCGCCAGCAGCCTGGCCGATCGGGGACAGCAAGAGACCCAGTACTTC | CASSLADRGQQETQYF
TRBD2 | many | TRBJ2-5 | TRBV5-6 | TGTGCCAGCAGCTTGGAGGGGACTAGCGAAGAGACCCAGTACTTC | CASSLEGTSEETQYF
NA | few | TRBJ2-5 | TRBV7-2 | TGTGCCAGCAGCTCCCGTGGGTTCAGCCAAGAGACCCAGTACTTC | CASSSRGFSQETQYF
TRBD1 | NA | TRBJ2-2 | TRBV19 | TGTGCCAGTTACAGGGGCACCGGGGAGCTGTTTTTT | CASYRGTGELFF
NA | NA | TRBJ1-1 | TRBV5-6 | TGTGCCAGCAGCTTGACAGGGAGCACTGAAGCTTTCTTT | CASSLTGSTEAFF
NA | many | TRBJ1-1 | TRBV20-1 | TGCAGTGCCAGATTCGTGTCGGGGGCCTTAGAAGCTTTCTTT | CSARFVSGALEAFF
TRBD1 | NA | TRBJ1-1 | TRBV5-1 | TGCGCCAGCAGCTTAGGGACAGGGGTCACTGAAGCTTTCTTT | CASSLGTGVTEAFF
NA | NA | TRBJ1-6 | TRBV3-1 | TGTGCCAGCAGCCAAGCAGTGGGTTCACCCCTCCACTTT | CASSQAVGSPLHF
NA | few | TRBJ2-5 | TRBV2 | TGTGCCAGCAGTGAACTGACCGCACAAGAGACCCAGTACTTC | CASSELTAQETQYF
TRBD2 | few | TRBJ2-1 | TRBV4-2 | TGTGCCAGCAGCCAAGATTTGGTGACTAGCGGATACAATGAGCAGTTCTTC | CASSQDLVTSGYNEQFF
NA | NA | TRBJ1-2 | TRBV12-3/TRBV12-4 | TGTGCCAGCAGTCCATCGGGAGGGAACTATGGCTACACCTTC | CASSPSGGNYGYTF
NA | NA | TRBJ1-1 | TRBV6-2/TRBV6-3 | TGTGCCAGCATTCGGGGGGACGGCACTGAAGCTTTCTTT | CASIRGDGTEAFF
TRBD2 | few | TRBJ2-1 | TRBV7-2 | TGTGCCAGCAGCCCTCAGGGACTAGATGAGCAGTTCTTC | CASSPQGLDEQFF
TRBD1 | NA | TRBJ1-6 | TRBV27 | TGTGCCAGCAGTTTGGGACAGCTCAATTCACCCCTCCACTTT | CASSLGQLNSPLHF
NA | few | TRBJ2-3 | TRBV18 | TGTGCCAGCTCACCACTGACAGGGAGAGCGGGTGCAGATACGCAGTATTTT | CASSPLTGRAGADTQYF
NA | NA | TRBJ1-6 | TRBV12-3/TRBV12-4 | TGTACCAGCAGTCTAGGGGATTCTCAGTATTCACCCCTCCACTTT | CTSSLGDSQYSPLHF
TRBD1 | many | TRBJ1-2 | TRBV30 | TGTGCCTGGAACGATTTGACAGGGGTCTACTATGGCTACACCTTC | CAWNDLTGVYYGYTF
TRBD1 | few | TRBJ2-6 | TRBV6-5 | TGTGCCAGCAGGATTACAGGACAGGGTTCTGGGGCCAACGTCCTGACTTTC | CASRITGQGSGANVLTF
TRBD1 | few | TRBJ2-4 | TRBV7-2 | TGTGCCAGCAGCTTAGACAGGGGGCCAAACATTCAGTACTTC | CASSLDRGPNIQYF
TRBD1 | NA | TRBJ2-7 | TRBV3-1 | TGTGCCAGCAGCGGGACAGTCACCTACGAGCAGTACTTC | CASSGTVTYEQYF
TRBD2 | many | TRBJ2-1 | TRBV3-1 | TGTGCCAGCAGCCAACAAGGGACTAGCGGGCCCTACAATGAGCAGTTCTTC | CASSQQGTSGPYNEQFF
NA | NA | TRBJ2-6 | TRBV2 | TGTGCCAGCAGTGCACCCGGGACAACACCCTCTGGGGCCAACGTCCTGACTTTC | CASSAPGTTPSGANVLTF
TRBD1 | NA | TRBJ1-1 | TRBV20-1 | TGCAGTGCTAAGGACAGGGGACGGGCTGAAGCTTTCTTT | CSAKDRGRAEAFF
TRBD1 | few | TRBJ1-6 | TRBV27 | TGTGCCAGCAGCCGCACAGGGGGAAATTCACCCCTCCACTTT | CASSRTGGNSPLHF
NA | few | TRBJ1-2 | TRBV28 | TGTGCCAGCAGTTTGGGGCGGACCTATGGCTACACCTTC | CASSLGRTYGYTF
TRBD1 | NA | TRBJ1-2 | TRBV28 | TGTGCCAGCAGTCGGGGGAGGACAGGGCGCGGCTACACCTTC | CASSRGRTGRGYTF
TRBD1 | NA | TRBJ1-5 | TRBV6-2/TRBV6-3 | TGTGCCAGCAGTACCGGGACAGTCAATCAGCCCCAGCATTTT | CASSTGTVNQPQHF
NA | many | TRBJ1-3 | TRBV9 | TGTGCCAGCAGCGGGGGAGGCCAGGCCATAGGAAACACCATATATTTT | CASSGGGQAIGNTIYF
TRBD2 | few | TRBJ2-3 | TRBV4-2 | TGTGCCAGCAGCCGTACGCTCAAGACTAGCGGGACCCTTTACACAGATACGCAGTATTTT | CASSRTLKTSGTLYTDTQYF
NA | NA | TRBJ2-7 | TRBV29-1 | TGCAGCGTTGAAGATCGAGGGAGGAGGCAGCAGTACTTC | CSVEDRGRRQQYF
NA | NA | TRBJ1-4 | TRBV3-1 | TGTGCCAGCAGCCAGGAGGTGTTAACTAATGAAAAACTGTTTTTT | CASSQEVLTNEKLFF
NA | many | TRBJ2-1 | TRBV19 | TGTGCCAGTGCGTACTCAGACCTCTACAATGAGCAGTTCTTC | CASAYSDLYNEQFF
TRBD2 | many | TRBJ2-3 | TRBV6-2/TRBV6-3 | TGTGCCAGCAGTTTAGTAGCGGGAGGAGTGGATACGCAGTATTTT | CASSLVAGGVDTQYF
NA | NA | TRBJ2-3 | TRBV28 | TGTGCCAGCAGTTTAATTGGTTCCAGCGTCAAAGATACGCAGTATTTT | CASSLIGSSVKDTQYF
TRBD1 | NA | TRBJ2-3 | TRBV28 | TGTGCCAGCAGTCCAGCAGGGACAGGGGCCACAGATACGCAGTATTTT | CASSPAGTGATDTQYF
TRBD2 | few | TRBJ2-1 | TRBV5-1 | TGCGCCAGCAGCTCTCGACTAGCGGGGGAGGGATACAATGAGCAGTTCTTC | CASSSRLAGEGYNEQFF
NA | few | TRBJ2-3 | TRBV10-3 | TGTGCCACCAGCCTACGGCAGGGCCGAACAGGCACAGATACGCAGTATTTT | CATSLRQGRTGTDTQYF
TRBD2 | NA | TRBJ2-1 | TRBV6-6 | TGTGCCAGCAGTTACCCAAGTACCCGACTAGCGGTGAATGAGCAGTTCTTC | CASSYPSTRLAVNEQFF
NA | NA | TRBJ1-5 | TRBV21-1 | TGTGCCAGCAAAATACTGGGACATCCTTATCAGCCCCAGCATTTT | CASKILGHPYQPQHF
TRBD1 | few | TRBJ1-5 | TRBV6-1 | TGTGCCAGCAGTAGCCCCGGGGACAGCCGCAATCAGCCCCAGCATTTT | CASSSPGDSRNQPQHF
NA | NA | TRBJ2-5 | TRBV12-3/TRBV12-4 | TGTGCCAGCAGTTGGGGAGAGACCCAGTACTTC | CASSWGETQYF
NA | NA | TRBJ2-7 | TRBV28 | TGTGCCAGCAGCCCAGACCCCGGGACTCCCTACGAGCAGTACTTC | CASSPDPGTPYEQYF
NA | NA | TRBJ2-2 | TRBV2 | TGTGCCAGCAGTAGCGGGCAAACCGGGGAGCTGTTTTTT | CASSSGQTGELFF
TRBD1 | few | TRBJ2-3 | TRBV6-5 | TGTGCCAGCAGCGGACAGGGGGCTGGTACGCAGTATTTT | CASSGQGAGTQYF
NA | NA | TRBJ1-4 | TRBV5-1 | TGCGCCAGCAGCTTGGAGTTGGACAGTAATGAAAAACTGTTTTTT | CASSLELDSNEKLFF
NA | NA | TRBJ1-1 | TRBV29-1 | TGCAGCGTTCAGCGGGCGCGTGGGACTGAAGCTTTCTTT | CSVQRARGTEAFF